The T cell receptor beta chain under discussion was sequenced for a study of T cells after yellow fever vaccination. Overall study: Some fractions had low cell numbers, and these were prepared with SMART-Seq v4 Ultra Low Input.

TCRdb reprocessed the 5' RACE reads with MiXCR, giving one entry per CDR3 protein. The sample contains approximately 550,000 distinct CDR3 sequences, around 21% of which appear only once. This clonotype has only a few counts. Trimming cost V 2 bases and J 5 bases, with 13 bases left between them. This CDR3 is built from 15 residues. Germline V gives CDR1 SGDLS, CDR2 YYNGEE. This specimen consisted of PBMCs, obtained 15 days after the yellow fever booster vaccination. The chain employs TRBV9 and TRBJ1-4; D may be TRBD1 (6 bases). The clonotype comes from a man in his thirties or forties who received the YFV17D yellow fever vaccine. CDR3 sequence: CASSVGSRGNEKLFF. In nucleotides, the CDR3 is TGTGCCAGCAGCGTTGGGTCCAGGGGCAATGAAAAACTGTTTTTT. Supplemented by reference TRBV9 and TRBJ1-4, the full variable domain reads DSGVTQTPKHLITATGQRVTLRCSPRSGDLSVYWYQQSLDQGLQFLIQYYNGEERAKGNILERFSAQQFPDLHSELNLSSLELGDSALYFCASSVGSRGNEKLFFGSGTQLSVL.